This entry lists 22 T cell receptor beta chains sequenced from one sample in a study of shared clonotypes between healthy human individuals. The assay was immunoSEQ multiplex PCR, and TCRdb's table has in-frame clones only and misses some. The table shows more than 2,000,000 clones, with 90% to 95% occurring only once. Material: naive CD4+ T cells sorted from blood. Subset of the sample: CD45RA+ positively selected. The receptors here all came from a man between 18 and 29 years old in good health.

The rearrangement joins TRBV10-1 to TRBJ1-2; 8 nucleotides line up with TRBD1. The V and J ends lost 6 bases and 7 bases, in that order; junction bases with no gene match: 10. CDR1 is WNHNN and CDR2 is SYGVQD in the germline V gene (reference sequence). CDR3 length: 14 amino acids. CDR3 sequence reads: CASRRPDRDGGYTF. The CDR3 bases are TGCGCCAGCAGGAGGCCGGACAGGGATGGTGGCTACACCTTC.

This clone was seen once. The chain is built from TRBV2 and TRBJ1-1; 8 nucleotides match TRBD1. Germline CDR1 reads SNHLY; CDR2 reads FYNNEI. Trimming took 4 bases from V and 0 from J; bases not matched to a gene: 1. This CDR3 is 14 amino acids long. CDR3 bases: TGTGCCAGCAGTGGGACAGGGCTGAACACTGAAGCTTTCTTT. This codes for CASSGTGLNTEAFF.

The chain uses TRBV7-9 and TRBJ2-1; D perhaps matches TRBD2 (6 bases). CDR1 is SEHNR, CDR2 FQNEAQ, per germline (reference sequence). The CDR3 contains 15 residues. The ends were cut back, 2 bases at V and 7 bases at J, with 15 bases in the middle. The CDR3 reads CASSLQSNGRNEQFF. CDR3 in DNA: TGTGCCAGCAGCTTACAATCTAACGGGAGAAATGAGCAGTTCTTC.

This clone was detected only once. CDR3 region: CASSLPGARNTEAFF. CDR3 coding DNA: TGTGCCAGCAGCTTACCCGGGGCCAGGAACACTGAAGCTTTCTTT. This chain joins TRBV7-9 and TRBJ1-1, with a tentative D call TRBD1 (5 bases). The CDR3 is 15 amino acids. The V gene's germline CDR1 is SEHNR and CDR2 FQNEAQ (reference sequence). The V and J ends lost 2 bases and 1 base respectively, with 11 bases between them.

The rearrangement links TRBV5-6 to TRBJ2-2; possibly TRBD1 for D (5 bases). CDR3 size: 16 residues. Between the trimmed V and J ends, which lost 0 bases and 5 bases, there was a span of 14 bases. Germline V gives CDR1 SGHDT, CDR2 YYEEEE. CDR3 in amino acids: CASSLDPGKLTGELFF. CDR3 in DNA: TGTGCCAGCAGCTTGGACCCAGGGAAGTTGACCGGGGAGCTGTTTTTT.

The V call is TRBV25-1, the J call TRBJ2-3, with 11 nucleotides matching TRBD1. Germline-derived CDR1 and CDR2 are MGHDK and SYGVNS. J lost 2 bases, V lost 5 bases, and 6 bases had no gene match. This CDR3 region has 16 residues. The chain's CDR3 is CASSSGTGGYTDTQYF. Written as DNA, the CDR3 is TGTGCCAGCAGTTCTGGGACAGGGGGGTACACAGATACGCAGTATTTT.

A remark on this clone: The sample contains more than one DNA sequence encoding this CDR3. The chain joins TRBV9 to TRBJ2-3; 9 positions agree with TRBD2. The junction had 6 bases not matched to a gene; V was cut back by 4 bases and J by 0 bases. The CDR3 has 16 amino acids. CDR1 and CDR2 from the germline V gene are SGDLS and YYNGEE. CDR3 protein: CASSLRSGGSTDTQYF. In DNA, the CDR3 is TGTGCCAGCAGCTTACGTAGCGGGGGAAGCACAGATACGCAGTATTTT.

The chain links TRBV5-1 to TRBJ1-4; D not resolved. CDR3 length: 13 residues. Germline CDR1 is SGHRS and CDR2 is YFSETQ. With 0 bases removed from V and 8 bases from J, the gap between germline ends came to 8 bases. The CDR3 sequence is CASSLGGTEKLFF. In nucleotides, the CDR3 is TGCGCCAGCAGCTTGGGGGGAACCGAAAAACTGTTTTTT.

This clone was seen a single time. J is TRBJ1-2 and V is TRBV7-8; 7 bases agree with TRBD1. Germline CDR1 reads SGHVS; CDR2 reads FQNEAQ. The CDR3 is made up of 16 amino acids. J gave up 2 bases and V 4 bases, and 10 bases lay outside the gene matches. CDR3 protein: CASSSKQGLGNYGYTF. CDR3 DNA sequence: TGTGCCAGCAGCTCCAAACAGGGGCTGGGAAACTATGGCTACACCTTC.

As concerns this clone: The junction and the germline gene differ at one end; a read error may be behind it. CDR3 DNA sequence: TGTGCCAGCAGCCCCAAGCTGTTTGAGGAGCTGTTCTTC. Its protein product is CASSPKLFEELFF. The chain joins TRBV9 to TRBJ2-1; D unclear. Germline CDR1 reads SGDLS; CDR2 reads YYNGEE. This CDR3 contains 13 residues.

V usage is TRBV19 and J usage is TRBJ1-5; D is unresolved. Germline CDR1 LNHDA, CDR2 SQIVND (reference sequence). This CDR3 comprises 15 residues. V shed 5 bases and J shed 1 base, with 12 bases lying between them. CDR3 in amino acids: CASSSNGRSNQPQHF. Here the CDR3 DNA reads TGTGCCAGTAGTTCAAATGGCAGAAGCAATCAGCCCCAGCATTTT. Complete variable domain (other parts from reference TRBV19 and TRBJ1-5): DGGITQSPKYLFRKEGQNVTLSCEQNLNHDAMYWYRQDPGQGLRLIYYSQIVNDFQKGDIAEGYSVSREKKESFPLTVTSAQKNPTAFYLCASSSNGRSNQPQHFGDGTRLSIL.

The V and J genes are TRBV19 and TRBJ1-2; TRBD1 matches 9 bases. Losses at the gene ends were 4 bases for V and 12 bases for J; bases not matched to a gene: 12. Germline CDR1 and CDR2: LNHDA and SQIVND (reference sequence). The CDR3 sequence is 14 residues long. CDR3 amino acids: CASSTPGQGLLHTF. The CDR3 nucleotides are TGTGCCAGTAGTACTCCGGGACAGGGCCTCTTACACACCTTC.

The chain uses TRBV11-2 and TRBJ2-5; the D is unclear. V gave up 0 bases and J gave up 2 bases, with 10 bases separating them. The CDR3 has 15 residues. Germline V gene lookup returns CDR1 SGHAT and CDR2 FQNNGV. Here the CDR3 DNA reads TGTGCCAGCAGCTTAGATCAACTCAGACAAGAGACCCAGTACTTC. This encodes CASSLDQLRQETQYF.

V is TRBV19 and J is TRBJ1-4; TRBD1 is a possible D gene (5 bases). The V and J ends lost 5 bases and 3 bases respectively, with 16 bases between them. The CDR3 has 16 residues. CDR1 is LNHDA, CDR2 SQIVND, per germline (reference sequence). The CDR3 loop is CASSLLGGVSNEKLFF. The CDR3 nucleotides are TGTGCCAGTAGTCTCCTCGGAGGGGTATCTAATGAAAAACTGTTTTTT. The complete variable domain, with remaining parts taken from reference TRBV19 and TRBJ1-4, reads DGGITQSPKYLFRKEGQNVTLSCEQNLNHDAMYWYRQDPGQGLRLIYYSQIVNDFQKGDIAEGYSVSREKKESFPLTVTSAQKNPTAFYLCASSLLGGVSNEKLFFGSGTQLSVL.

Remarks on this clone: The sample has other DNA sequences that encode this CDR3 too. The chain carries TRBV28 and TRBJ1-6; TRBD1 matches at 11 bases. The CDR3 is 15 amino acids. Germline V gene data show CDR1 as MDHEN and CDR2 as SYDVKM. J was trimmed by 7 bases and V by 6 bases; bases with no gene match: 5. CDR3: CASSLGQGANSPLHF. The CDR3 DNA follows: TGTGCCAGCAGCCTCGGACAGGGGGCAAATTCACCCCTCCACTTT.

CDR3 DNA: TGTGCCAGCAGCGTTCGGCCAACAGGCACTGGGGCCAACGTCCTGACTTTC. Translated: CASSVRPTGTGANVLTF. The rearrangement links TRBV9 to TRBJ2-6; D might be TRBD1 (5 bases). The CDR3 runs 17 residues. Germline V gene data show CDR1 as SGDLS and CDR2 as YYNGEE. The V end lost 2 bases, the J end lost 2 bases, and 14 bases lay between the germline ends.

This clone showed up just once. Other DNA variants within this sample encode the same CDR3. CDR3 DNA: TGTGCCAGCAGCTTAGCGGGTATCTACGAGCAGTACTTC. Translated, it gives CASSLAGIYEQYF. This rearrangement joins TRBV7-2 to TRBJ2-7, with D unresolved. The CDR3 loop spans 13 amino acids. The germline V gene encodes CDR1 SGHTA and CDR2 FQGNSA. V lost 0 bases and J 3 bases, leaving 6 bases between the germline ends.

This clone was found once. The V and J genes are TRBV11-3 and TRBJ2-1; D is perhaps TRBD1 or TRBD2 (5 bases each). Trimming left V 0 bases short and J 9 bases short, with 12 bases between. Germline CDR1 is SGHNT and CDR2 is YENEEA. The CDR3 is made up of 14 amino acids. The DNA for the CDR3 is TGTGCCAGCAGCTTAGATAGAGGGGTCCCTGAGCAGTTCTTC. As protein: CASSLDRGVPEQFF. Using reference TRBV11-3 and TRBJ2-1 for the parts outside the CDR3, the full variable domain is EAGVVQSPRYKIIEKKQPVAFWCNPISGHNTLYWYLQNLGQGPELLIRYENEEAVDDSQLPKDRFSAERLKGVDSTLKIQPAELGDSAVYLCASSLDRGVPEQFFGPGTRLTVL.

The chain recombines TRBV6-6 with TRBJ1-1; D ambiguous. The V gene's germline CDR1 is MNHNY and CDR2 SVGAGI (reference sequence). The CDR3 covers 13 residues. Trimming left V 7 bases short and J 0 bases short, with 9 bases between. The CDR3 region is CASIGYMNTEAFF. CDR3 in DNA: TGTGCCAGCATAGGGTACATGAACACTGAAGCTTTCTTT.

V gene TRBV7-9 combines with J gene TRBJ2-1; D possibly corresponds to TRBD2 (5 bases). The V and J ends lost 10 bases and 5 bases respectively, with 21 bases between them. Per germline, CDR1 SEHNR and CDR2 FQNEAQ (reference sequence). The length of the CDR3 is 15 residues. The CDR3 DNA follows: TGTGCCACCCTGGAGGTACCCTCCTGGAACAATGAGCAGTTCTTC. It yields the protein CATLEVPSWNNEQFF.

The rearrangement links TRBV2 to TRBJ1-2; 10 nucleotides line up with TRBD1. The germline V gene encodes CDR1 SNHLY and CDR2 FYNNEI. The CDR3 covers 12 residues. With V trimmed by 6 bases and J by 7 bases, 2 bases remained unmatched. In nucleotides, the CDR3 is TGTGCCAGCAGGCGGACAGGGGGTGGCTACACCTTC. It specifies CASRRTGGGYTF.

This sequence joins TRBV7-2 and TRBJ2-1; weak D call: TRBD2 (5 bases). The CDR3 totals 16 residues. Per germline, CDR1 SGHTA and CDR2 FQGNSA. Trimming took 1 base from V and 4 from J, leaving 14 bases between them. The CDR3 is CASSLVLASRYNEQFF. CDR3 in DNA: TGTGCCAGCAGCTTAGTTCTGGCTAGCCGATACAATGAGCAGTTCTTC. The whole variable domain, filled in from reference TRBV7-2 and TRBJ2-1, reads GAGVSQSPSNKVTEKGKDVELRCDPISGHTALYWYRQSLGQGLEFLIYFQGNSAPDKSGLPSDRFSAERTGGSVSTLTIQRTQQEDSAVYLCASSLVLASRYNEQFFGPGTRLTVL.